A single sample is the source of the 10 T cell receptor beta chains below, sequenced in a study of metastatic and nonmetastatic thyroid tumors. Patients were all untreated before their thyroid surgery. TCRdb reanalyzed the PCR reads via MiXCR. The table includes approximately 41,000 clones, 25% to 30% detected once. Input material: blood. The receptors derive from a male donor with papillary thyroid cancer or a benign thyroid nodule (not recorded which). Some clones in this sample may be carry-over from other donors' samples.

This clone occurred many times. The chain is built from TRBV6-1 and TRBJ2-5; D ambiguous. Germline CDR1 and CDR2: MNHNS and SASEGT. The germline V and J ends were trimmed by 7 bases and 5 bases, with 11 bases remaining between them. This CDR3 has 12 amino acids. The CDR3 here is CASTVPGETQYF. In DNA, the CDR3 is TGTGCCAGCACCGTACCCGGGGAGACCCAGTACTTC.

This clone came up many times. The chain has TRBV6-1 and TRBJ2-6; D is unclear. This CDR3 is 13 amino acids long. The V end was cut by 7 bases, the J end by 2 bases, with 6 bases between. CDR1 MNHNS and CDR2 SASEGT come from the germline V gene. As DNA, the CDR3 is TGTGCCAGCACTCGAACTGGGGCCAACGTCCTGACTTTC. It translates to CASTRTGANVLTF.

V is TRBV6-5 and J is TRBJ2-7; TRBD1 matches 9 bases. CDR3 length: 12 amino acids. The germline CDR1 and CDR2 sequences are MNHEY and SVGAGI. V lost 2 bases and J lost 11; bases outside the gene matches: 4. CDR3 in DNA: TGTGCCAGCAGTTACGCGGACAGGGGAGAGTACTTC. Translating gives CASSYADRGEYF.

The CDR3: CASSGQGSDTIYF. CDR3 nucleotides: TGTGCCAGCAGCGGACAGGGTTCGGACACCATATATTTT. The chain links TRBV2 to TRBJ1-3, with 8 bases identical to TRBD1. Per germline, CDR1 SNHLY and CDR2 FYNNEI. The CDR3 length is 13 residues. The V gene end was trimmed by 6 bases and the J gene end by 8 bases; junction bases not matched to a gene: 6. Based on the CDR3 plus reference TRBV2 and TRBJ1-3, the full variable domain is EPEVTQTPSHQVTQMGQEVILRCVPISNHLYFYWYRQILGQKVEFLVSFYNNEISEKSEIFDDQFSVERPDGSNFTLKIRSTKLEDSAMYFCASSGQGSDTIYFGEGSWLTVV.

This clone was detected only once. The rearrangement uses TRBV7-8 and TRBJ1-5; weak D call: TRBD1 (6 bases). With 5 bases removed from V and 6 bases from J, the gap between germline ends came to 17 bases. Germline loops: CDR1 SGHVS, CDR2 FQNEAQ. The CDR3 spans 15 residues. This CDR3 reads CASSIRGAPSQPQHF. CDR3 bases: TGTGCCAGCAGCATCCGGGGGGCACCCAGTCAGCCCCAGCATTTT.

This clone occurred many times. The chain links TRBV11-3 to TRBJ2-1; TRBD2 is a possible D gene (6 bases). The CDR3 spans 14 residues. Germline V lookup: CDR1 SGHNT, CDR2 YENEEA. Trimming took 6 bases from V and 5 from J, leaving 14 bases between them. The CDR3: CASSGGRRDNEQFF. In nucleotides, the CDR3 is TGTGCCAGCAGTGGCGGCCGGAGGGACAATGAGCAGTTCTTC.

This clone has at least ten counts. The chain joins TRBV4-1 to TRBJ1-2; 10 bases are shared with TRBD1. V gave up 1 base and J gave up 7 bases; unmatched junction bases: 6. The CDR3 extends over 15 amino acids. Germline loops: CDR1 MGHRA, CDR2 YSYEKL. CDR3 sequence: CASSQGVRDRGGYTF. As DNA, the CDR3 is TGCGCCAGCAGCCAAGGTGTCCGGGACAGGGGTGGCTACACCTTC.

The chain couples TRBV7-2 to TRBJ1-2, with D possibly TRBD1 on 5 matching bases. V dropped 6 bases and J dropped 5 bases, with 16 bases sitting between them. The CDR3 is 14 residues long. Per germline, CDR1 SGHTA and CDR2 FQGNSA. CDR3 sequence: CASRPGGVFYGYTF. CDR3 DNA sequence: TGTGCCAGCAGACCCGGGGGGGTCTTTTATGGCTACACCTTC.

This clone was detected a few times. CDR3 nucleotides: TGTGCCAGCAGTCGTAGCGGGAGGGCCCACGAGCAGTACTTC. It codes for CASSRSGRAHEQYF. This chain uses TRBV2 with TRBJ2-7, with 11 bases that match TRBD2. Trimming cost V 5 bases and J 5 bases; bases outside gene matches: 5. Germline-derived CDR1 and CDR2 are SNHLY and FYNNEI. The CDR3 contains 14 residues.

A note on this clone: The junction departs from germline at one end; a sequencing error may be responsible. The chain has TRBV5-6 and TRBJ2-7; D is perhaps TRBD1 (6 bases). The CDR3 length is 13 residues. The germline gives CDR1 SGHDT, CDR2 YYEEEE. This CDR3 is CAISLGQSYERYF. The DNA of the CDR3 is TGTGCCATCAGCCTAGGACAGTCCTACGAGCGGTACTTC.